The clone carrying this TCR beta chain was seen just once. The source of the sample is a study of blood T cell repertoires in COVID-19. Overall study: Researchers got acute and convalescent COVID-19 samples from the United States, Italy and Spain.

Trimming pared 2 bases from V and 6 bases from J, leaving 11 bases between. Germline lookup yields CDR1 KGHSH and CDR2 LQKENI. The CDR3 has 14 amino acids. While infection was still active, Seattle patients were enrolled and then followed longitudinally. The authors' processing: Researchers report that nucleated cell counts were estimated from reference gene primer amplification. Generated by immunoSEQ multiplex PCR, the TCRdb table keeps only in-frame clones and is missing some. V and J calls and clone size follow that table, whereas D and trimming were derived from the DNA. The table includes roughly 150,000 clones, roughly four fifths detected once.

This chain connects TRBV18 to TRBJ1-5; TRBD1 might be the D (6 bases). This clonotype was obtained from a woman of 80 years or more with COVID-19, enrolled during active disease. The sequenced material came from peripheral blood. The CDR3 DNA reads TGTGCCAGCTCACCAGCAGGGGTAGGTCAGCCCCAGCATTTT. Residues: CASSPAGVGQPQHF.